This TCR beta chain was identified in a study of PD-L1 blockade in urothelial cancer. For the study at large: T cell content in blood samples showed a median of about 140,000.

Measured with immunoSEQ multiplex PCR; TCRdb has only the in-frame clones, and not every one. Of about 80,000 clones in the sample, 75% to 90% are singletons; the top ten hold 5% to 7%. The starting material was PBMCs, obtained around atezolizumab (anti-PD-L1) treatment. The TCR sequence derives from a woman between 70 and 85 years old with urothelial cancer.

CDR3 nucleotide sequence: TGTGCCAGCATCGATAGCGGGGGCTCCTACGAGCAGTACTTC. Translated: CASIDSGGSYEQYF. The chain couples TRBV6-6 to TRBJ2-7; 9 bases line up with TRBD2. CDR1 is MNHNY, CDR2 SVGAGI, per germline (reference sequence). The CDR3 is made up of 14 amino acids. The V gene end was trimmed by 7 bases and the J gene end by 0 bases; junction bases not matched to a gene: 4.